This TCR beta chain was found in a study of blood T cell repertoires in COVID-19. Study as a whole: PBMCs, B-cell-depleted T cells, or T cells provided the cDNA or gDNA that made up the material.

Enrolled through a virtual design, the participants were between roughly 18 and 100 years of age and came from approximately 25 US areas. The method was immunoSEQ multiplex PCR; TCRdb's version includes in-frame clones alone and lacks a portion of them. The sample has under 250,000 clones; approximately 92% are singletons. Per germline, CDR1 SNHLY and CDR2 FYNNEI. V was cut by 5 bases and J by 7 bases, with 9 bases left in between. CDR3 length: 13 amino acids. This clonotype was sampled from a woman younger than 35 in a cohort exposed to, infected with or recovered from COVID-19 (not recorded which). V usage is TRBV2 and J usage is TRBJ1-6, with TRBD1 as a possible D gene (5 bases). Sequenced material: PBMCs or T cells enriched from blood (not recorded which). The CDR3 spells CASSTQGNSPLHF. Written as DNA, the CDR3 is TGTGCCAGCAGTACGCAGGGCAATTCACCCCTCCACTTT.